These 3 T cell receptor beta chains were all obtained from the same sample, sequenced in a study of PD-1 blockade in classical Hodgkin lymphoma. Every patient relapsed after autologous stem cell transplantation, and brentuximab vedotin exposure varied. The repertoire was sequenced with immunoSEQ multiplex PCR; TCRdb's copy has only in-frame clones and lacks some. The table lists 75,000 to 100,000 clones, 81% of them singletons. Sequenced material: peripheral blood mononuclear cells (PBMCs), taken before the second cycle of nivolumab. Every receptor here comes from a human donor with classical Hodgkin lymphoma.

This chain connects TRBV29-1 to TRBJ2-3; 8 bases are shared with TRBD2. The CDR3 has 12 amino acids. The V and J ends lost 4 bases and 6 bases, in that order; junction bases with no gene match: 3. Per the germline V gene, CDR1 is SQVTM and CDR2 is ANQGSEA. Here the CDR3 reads CSVGTSMDTQYF. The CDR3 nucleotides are TGCAGCGTTGGGACTAGCATGGATACGCAGTATTTT.

CDR3 in amino acids: CASSFQGENEKLFF. The CDR3 DNA reads TGTGCCAGCAGCTTCCAGGGTGAGAATGAAAAACTGTTTTTT. The J gene is TRBJ1-4, the V gene TRBV5-4, with D possibly being TRBD1 (5 bases). CDR3 length: 14 amino acids. V was pared by 2 bases and J by 5 bases, with 10 bases between. The V gene's germline CDR1 is SGHNT and CDR2 YYREEE (reference sequence).

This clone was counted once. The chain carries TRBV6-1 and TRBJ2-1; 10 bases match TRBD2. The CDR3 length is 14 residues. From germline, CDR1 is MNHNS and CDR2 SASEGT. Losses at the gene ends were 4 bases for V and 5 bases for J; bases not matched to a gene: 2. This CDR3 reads CASSASGRDNEQFF. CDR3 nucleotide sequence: TGTGCCAGCAGTGCCAGCGGGAGGGACAATGAGCAGTTCTTC.